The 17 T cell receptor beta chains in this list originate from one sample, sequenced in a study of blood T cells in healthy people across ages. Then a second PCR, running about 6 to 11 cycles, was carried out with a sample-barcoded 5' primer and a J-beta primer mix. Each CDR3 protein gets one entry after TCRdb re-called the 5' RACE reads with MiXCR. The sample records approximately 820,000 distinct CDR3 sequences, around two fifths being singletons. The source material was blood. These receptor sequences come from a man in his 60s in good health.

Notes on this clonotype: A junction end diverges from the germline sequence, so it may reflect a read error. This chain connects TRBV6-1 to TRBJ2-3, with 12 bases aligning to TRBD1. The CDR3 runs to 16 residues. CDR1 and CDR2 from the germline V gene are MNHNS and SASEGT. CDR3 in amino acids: CVSSGPGTGGIDTQYF. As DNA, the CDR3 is TGTGTCAGCAGTGGCCCGGGGACAGGGGGCATAGATACGCAGTATTTT.

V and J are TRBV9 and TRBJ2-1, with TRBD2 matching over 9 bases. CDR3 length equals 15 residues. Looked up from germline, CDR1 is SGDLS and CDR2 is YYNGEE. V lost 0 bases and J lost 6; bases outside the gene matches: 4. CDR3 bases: TGTGCCAGCAGCGTAGGGAGCGGGGGGTCCAATGAGCAGTTCTTC. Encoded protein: CASSVGSGGSNEQFF.

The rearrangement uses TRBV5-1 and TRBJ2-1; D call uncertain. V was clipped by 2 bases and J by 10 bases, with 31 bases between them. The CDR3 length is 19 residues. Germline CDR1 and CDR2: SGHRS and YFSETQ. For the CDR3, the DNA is TGCGCCAGCAGCTTTCACTTTGGTTTAGGGCCTGCGATATCCCCAGAGCAGTTCTTC. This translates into CASSFHFGLGPAISPEQFF.

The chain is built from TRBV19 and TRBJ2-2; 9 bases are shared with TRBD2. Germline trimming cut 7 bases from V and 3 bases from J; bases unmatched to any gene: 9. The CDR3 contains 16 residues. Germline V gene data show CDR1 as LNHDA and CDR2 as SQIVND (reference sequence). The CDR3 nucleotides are TGTGCCAGTATCCCAATAGCGGGGGACCACACCGGGGAGCTGTTTTTT. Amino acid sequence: CASIPIAGDHTGELFF.

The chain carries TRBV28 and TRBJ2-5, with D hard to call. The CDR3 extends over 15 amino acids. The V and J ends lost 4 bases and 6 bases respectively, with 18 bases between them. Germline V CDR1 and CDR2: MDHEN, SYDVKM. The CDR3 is CASSSTARSPQTQYF. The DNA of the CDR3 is TGTGCCAGCAGTTCTACTGCCAGATCTCCTCAGACCCAGTACTTC.

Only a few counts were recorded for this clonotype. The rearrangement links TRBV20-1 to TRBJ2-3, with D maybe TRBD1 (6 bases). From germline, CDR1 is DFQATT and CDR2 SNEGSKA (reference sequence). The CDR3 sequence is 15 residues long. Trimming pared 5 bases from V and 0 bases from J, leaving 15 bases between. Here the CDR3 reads CSASGDTRSTDTQYF. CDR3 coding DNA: TGCAGTGCTTCCGGGGACACTCGGAGCACAGATACGCAGTATTTT.

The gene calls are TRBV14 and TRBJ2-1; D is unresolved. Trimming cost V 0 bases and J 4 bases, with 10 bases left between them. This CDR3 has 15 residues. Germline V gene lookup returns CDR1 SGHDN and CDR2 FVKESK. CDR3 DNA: TGTGCCAGCAGCCAAGACCCGGGCCGTTACAATGAGCAGTTCTTC. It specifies CASSQDPGRYNEQFF.

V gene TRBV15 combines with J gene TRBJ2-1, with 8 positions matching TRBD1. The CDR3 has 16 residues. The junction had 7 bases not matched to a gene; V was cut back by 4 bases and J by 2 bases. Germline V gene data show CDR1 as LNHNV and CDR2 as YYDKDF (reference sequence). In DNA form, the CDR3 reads TGTGCCACCAGCACTCGACAGGGGCGCACCTACAATGAGCAGTTCTTC. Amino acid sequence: CATSTRQGRTYNEQFF.

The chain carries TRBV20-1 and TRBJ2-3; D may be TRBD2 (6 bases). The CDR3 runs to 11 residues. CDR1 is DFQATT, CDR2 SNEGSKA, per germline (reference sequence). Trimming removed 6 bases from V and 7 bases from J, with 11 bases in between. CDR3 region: CSARLVNTQYF. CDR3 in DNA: TGCAGTGCGCGACTAGTTAATACGCAGTATTTT.

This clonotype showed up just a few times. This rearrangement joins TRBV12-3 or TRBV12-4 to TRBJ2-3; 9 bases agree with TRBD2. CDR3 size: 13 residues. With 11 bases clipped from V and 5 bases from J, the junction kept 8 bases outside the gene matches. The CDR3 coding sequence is TGTGCCCTAGGACTAGCGAATGGAGATACGCAGTATTTT. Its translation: CALGLANGDTQYF.

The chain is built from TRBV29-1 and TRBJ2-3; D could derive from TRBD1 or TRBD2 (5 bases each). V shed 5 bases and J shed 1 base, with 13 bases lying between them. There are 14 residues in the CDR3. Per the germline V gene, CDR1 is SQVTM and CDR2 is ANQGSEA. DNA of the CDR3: TGCAGCGTTCAAGGTCAGGGACGCACAGATACGCAGTATTTT. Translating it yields CSVQGQGRTDTQYF.

The CDR3 protein is CAWTRDGGSYEQYF. CDR3 in DNA: TGTGCCTGGACCCGGGACGGGGGCTCCTACGAGCAGTACTTC. V is TRBV30 and J is TRBJ2-7; a possible D gene is TRBD2 (6 bases). This CDR3 has 14 residues. The germline V and J ends were trimmed by 4 bases and 0 bases, with 13 bases remaining between them. CDR1 and CDR2 from the germline V gene are GTSNPN and SVGIG (reference sequence). Using reference TRBV30 and TRBJ2-7 for the parts outside the CDR3, the full variable domain is SQTIHQWPATLVQPVGSPLSLECTVEGTSNPNLYWYRQAAGRGLQLLFYSVGIGQISSEVPQNLSASRPQDRQFILSSKKLLLSDSGFYLCAWTRDGGSYEQYFGPGTRLTVT.

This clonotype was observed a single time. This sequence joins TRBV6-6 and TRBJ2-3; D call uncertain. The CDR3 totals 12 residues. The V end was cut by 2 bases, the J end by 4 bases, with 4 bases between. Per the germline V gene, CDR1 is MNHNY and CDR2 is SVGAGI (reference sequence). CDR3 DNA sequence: TGTGCCAGCAGTTACGAGGCAGATACGCAGTATTTT. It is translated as CASSYEADTQYF.

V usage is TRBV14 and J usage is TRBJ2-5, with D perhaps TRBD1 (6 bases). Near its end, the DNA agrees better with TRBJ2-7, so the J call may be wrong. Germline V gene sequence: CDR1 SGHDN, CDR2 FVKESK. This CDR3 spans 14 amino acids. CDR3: CASSPPGQRYEQYF. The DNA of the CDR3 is TGTGCCAGCAGCCCCCCCGGACAGAGATACGAGCAGTACTTC.

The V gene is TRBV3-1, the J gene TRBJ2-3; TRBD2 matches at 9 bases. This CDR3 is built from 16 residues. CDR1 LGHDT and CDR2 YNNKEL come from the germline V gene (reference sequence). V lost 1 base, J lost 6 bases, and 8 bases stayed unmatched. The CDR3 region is CASSQGSSGKVDTQYF. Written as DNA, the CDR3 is TGTGCCAGCAGCCAAGGGTCTAGCGGGAAAGTGGATACGCAGTATTTT.

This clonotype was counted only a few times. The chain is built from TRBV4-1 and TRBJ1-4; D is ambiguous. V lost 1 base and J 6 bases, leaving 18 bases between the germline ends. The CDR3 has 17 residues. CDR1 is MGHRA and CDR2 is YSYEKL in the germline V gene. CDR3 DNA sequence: TGCGCCAGCAGCCAAGGAGCTCAGCGTTTAAGTTATGAAAAACTGTTTTTT. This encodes CASSQGAQRLSYEKLFF.

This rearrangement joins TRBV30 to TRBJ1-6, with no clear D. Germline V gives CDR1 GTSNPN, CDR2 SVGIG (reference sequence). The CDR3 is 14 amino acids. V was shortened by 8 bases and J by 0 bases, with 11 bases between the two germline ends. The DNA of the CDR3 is TGTGCCGTGGTTGCGGGCTCCTATAATTCACCCCTCCACTTT. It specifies CAVVAGSYNSPLHF.